The clone carrying this T cell receptor (beta chain) showed up just a few times. Its antigen is currently unknown. This sample is drawn from a study of T-cell memory formation after mild COVID-19. Study background: Most TCR clusters belonged to a single donor. Points from the study as a whole: A subset of responding clones appeared in pre-infection memory, suggesting cross-reactive memory joined. Clones which contracted sat mainly in CM and EM if CD4+, and in EMRA if CD8+. In second-wave clones peaking day 37, SARS-CoV-2 specificity remained unconfirmed.

The CDR3 is made up of 16 amino acids. CDR1 and CDR2 from the germline V gene are SGHTA and FQGNSA. J was trimmed by 4 bases and V by 1 base; bases with no gene match: 8. TCRdb itself ran the 5' RACE reads through MiXCR, one entry per CDR3 protein. The table includes roughly 170,000 distinct CDR3 sequences, over 20% detected once. Sequences were obtained from PBMCs or a T cell subset sorted from them (not recorded which). The gene calls are TRBV7-2 and TRBJ2-3; TRBD2 aligns across 7 bases. The clonotype was recovered from an adult woman who had mild COVID-19 (a few samples of this study predate the infection). Cell type and time point are not known. CDR3: CASSLGAGVVADTQYF. For the CDR3, the DNA is TGTGCCAGCAGCTTAGGGGCGGGAGTTGTGGCAGATACGCAGTATTTT.